These T cell receptor beta chains were read from a single sample in a study of T cells in narcolepsy. The table came from immunoSEQ multiplex PCR; TCRdb's copy has only in-frame clones and leaves some out. The data show over 40,000 clones, 88% seen once. The sample taken for sequencing was CD45RA- memory CD4+ T cells from PBMCs. The receptors here all came from a human donor with narcolepsy. CDR3s include the opening cysteine and the closing phenylalanine or tryptophan. The order of the fields is J gene, V gene, CDR3 protein.

j_call: TRBJ2-1; v_call: TRBV9; cdr3_aa: CASSVGNSGSLDEQFF
j_call: TRBJ2-7; v_call: TRBV7-9; cdr3_aa: CASSLSGTGNEQYF
j_call: TRBJ1-2; v_call: TRBV20-1; cdr3_aa: CSASPGDGYTF
j_call: TRBJ2-1; v_call: TRBV6-5; cdr3_aa: CASSLDGVAGGKEQFF
j_call: TRBJ2-5; v_call: TRBV19; cdr3_aa: CASSITRGKETQYF
j_call: TRBJ2-4; v_call: TRBV27; cdr3_aa: CASSSDLAKNIQYF
j_call: TRBJ2-3; v_call: TRBV5-6; cdr3_aa: CASSRYTLAGGTDTQYF
j_call: TRBJ2-7; v_call: TRBV19; cdr3_aa: CASSSPRGTSYEQYF
j_call: TRBJ1-2; v_call: TRBV5-6; cdr3_aa: CASSLTTGGTGYTF
j_call: TRBJ2-7; v_call: TRBV7-9; cdr3_aa: CASSLWGASGATYEQYF
j_call: TRBJ1-5; v_call: TRBV5-4; cdr3_aa: CASSQGQGNNQPQHF
j_call: TRBJ1-2; v_call: TRBV9; cdr3_aa: CASSVVGRGPGYTF
j_call: TRBJ2-4; v_call: TRBV5-4; cdr3_aa: CASRPWERSIQYF
j_call: TRBJ2-7; v_call: TRBV11-2; cdr3_aa: CASSTSQNVLYEQYF
j_call: TRBJ2-7; v_call: TRBV19; cdr3_aa: CASSIGGGPSEQYF
j_call: TRBJ1-3; v_call: TRBV6-6; cdr3_aa: CASSLDRYTIYF
j_call: TRBJ1-1; v_call: TRBV25-1; cdr3_aa: CASSVGTEPEAFF
j_call: TRBJ1-2; v_call: TRBV19; cdr3_aa: CASSTKTGSKGYTF
j_call: TRBJ1-1; v_call: TRBV6-1; cdr3_aa: CASGTTGRNAFF
j_call: TRBJ2-7; v_call: TRBV5-6; cdr3_aa: CASSPQRAYEQYF
j_call: TRBJ2-6; v_call: TRBV6-1; cdr3_aa: CASSDQGQGANVLTF
j_call: TRBJ1-4; v_call: TRBV6-1; cdr3_aa: CASSLQGPFTEKLFF
j_call: TRBJ1-2; v_call: TRBV9; cdr3_aa: CASSVEAAPLYGYTF
j_call: TRBJ2-1; v_call: TRBV4-3; cdr3_aa: CASSPGPSSYNEQFF
j_call: TRBJ1-2; v_call: TRBV7-8; cdr3_aa: CASSLQGSYGYTF
j_call: TRBJ2-3; v_call: TRBV19; cdr3_aa: CARPVPHELDTQYF
j_call: TRBJ1-1; v_call: TRBV28; cdr3_aa: CASSPTRTEAFF
j_call: TRBJ1-2; v_call: TRBV5-1; cdr3_aa: CASSLLGAGGYTF
j_call: TRBJ2-2; v_call: TRBV2; cdr3_aa: CASTGTSNGELFF
j_call: TRBJ2-7; v_call: TRBV4-1; cdr3_aa: CASSLAGGPGEQYF
j_call: TRBJ2-1; v_call: TRBV7-8; cdr3_aa: CASKSAATYNEQFF
j_call: TRBJ2-1; v_call: TRBV9; cdr3_aa: CASSVGGVGVYNEQFF
j_call: TRBJ1-5; v_call: TRBV6-1; cdr3_aa: CASTEMRGRQPQHF
j_call: TRBJ2-1; v_call: TRBV5-1; cdr3_aa: CASSLAGGGEYEQFF
j_call: TRBJ2-7; v_call: TRBV7-8; cdr3_aa: CASSAGRAGVSEQYF
j_call: TRBJ2-6; v_call: TRBV7-9; cdr3_aa: CASSRDGPAGGANVLTF
j_call: TRBJ1-2; v_call: TRBV25-1; cdr3_aa: CASSAGQGYGYTF
j_call: TRBJ2-1; v_call: TRBV2; cdr3_aa: CASKMRNEQFF
j_call: TRBJ2-1; v_call: TRBV30; cdr3_aa: CAWAGLAGAMNEQFF
j_call: TRBJ1-1; v_call: TRBV7-2; cdr3_aa: CASSLFQNTEAFF
j_call: TRBJ1-5; v_call: TRBV19; cdr3_aa: CASDGPSGSHSNQPQHF
j_call: TRBJ2-5; v_call: TRBV6-6; cdr3_aa: CASSYTGSQETQYF
j_call: TRBJ1-1; v_call: TRBV4-1; cdr3_aa: CASSQGPWTEAFF
j_call: .; v_call: TRBV27; cdr3_aa: CASRSNSGHSYEQYF
j_call: TRBJ2-5; v_call: TRBV11-3; cdr3_aa: CASSSGAGQETQYF
j_call: TRBJ2-7; v_call: TRBV5-1; cdr3_aa: CASSSRQGPYEQYF
j_call: TRBJ2-1; v_call: TRBV27; cdr3_aa: CASSLRTSGSSYNEQFF
j_call: TRBJ2-2; v_call: TRBV6-6; cdr3_aa: CASSQGLNTGELFF
j_call: TRBJ2-6; v_call: TRBV5-8; cdr3_aa: CASSLEAGANVLTF
j_call: TRBJ2-1; v_call: TRBV7-3; cdr3_aa: CASSSRSGVPNNEQFF
j_call: TRBJ1-2; v_call: TRBV30; cdr3_aa: CAWSPTGGSGYTF
j_call: TRBJ2-3; v_call: TRBV7-2; cdr3_aa: CASSLGTSGRADTQYF
j_call: TRBJ2-2; v_call: TRBV4-2; cdr3_aa: CASSPKREGGELFF
j_call: TRBJ2-1; v_call: TRBV19; cdr3_aa: CASSIGRYEQFF
j_call: TRBJ2-7; v_call: TRBV5-1; cdr3_aa: CASSSRAMSSYEQYF